The 13 T cell receptor beta chains presented below share a single source sample, sequenced in a study of T cell repertoires in cytomegalovirus infection. TCRdb redid the calling of the reads with MiXCR, one entry per CDR3 protein. Counted here are 650,000 to 900,000 distinct CDR3 sequences, 25% to 30% occurring once; the ten biggest clones make up around 13%. Their antigens remain unidentified. The source material was cultured CD8+ T cells from PBMCs, sampled from culture after CMV antigen stimulation. The receptors were sampled from a human donor in good health (CMV status not recorded). Some clones in this sample may be carry-over from other donors' samples.

This clonotype was observed a few times. The genes are TRBV2 and TRBJ2-7; 7 bases line up with TRBD2. Per the germline V gene, CDR1 is SNHLY and CDR2 is FYNNEI. The ends lost 0 bases at V and 1 base at J; junction bases unmatched: 12. This CDR3 is 18 amino acids long. CDR3 region: CASSEALGEGRESYEQYF. CDR3 nucleotides: TGTGCCAGCAGTGAAGCGCTGGGAGAAGGGAGGGAGTCCTACGAGCAGTACTTC. The full variable domain, with the rest looked up from reference TRBV2 and TRBJ2-7, is EPEVTQTPSHQVTQMGQEVILRCVPISNHLYFYWYRQILGQKVEFLVSFYNNEISEKSEIFDDQFSVERPDGSNFTLKIRSTKLEDSAMYFCASSEALGEGRESYEQYFGPGTRLTVT.

V usage is TRBV19 and J usage is TRBJ1-1, with D possibly being TRBD1 (6 bases). CDR3 size: 13 residues. The germline gives CDR1 LNHDA, CDR2 SQIVND (reference sequence). Trimming left V 0 bases short and J 8 bases short, with 10 bases between. CDR3 DNA: TGTGCCAGTAGTATAGAGGGGGCCGTGGAAGCTTTCTTT. Translation: CASSIEGAVEAFF.

J is TRBJ2-1 and V is TRBV7-9; 9 bases are shared with TRBD2. CDR3 length: 15 amino acids. V lost 4 bases to trimming and J lost 8 bases; unmatched junction nucleotides: 9. Per the germline V gene, CDR1 is SEHNR and CDR2 is FQNEAQ (reference sequence). CDR3 sequence: CASSSPRGGAYEQFF. In DNA, the CDR3 is TGTGCCAGCAGCTCCCCCCGCGGGGGGGCGTATGAGCAGTTCTTC.

This clonotype was seen many times. The V call is TRBV12-3 or TRBV12-4, the J call TRBJ1-1; 12 bases match TRBD1. The junction had 7 bases not matched to a gene; V was cut back by 8 bases and J by 3 bases. The CDR3 loop spans 15 amino acids. The CDR3 DNA is TGTGCCAGCGGTTGGGACAGGGGGCACCACACTGAAGCTTTCTTT. It yields the protein CASGWDRGHHTEAFF.

This clonotype was recorded once. V is TRBV2 and J is TRBJ2-3; D uncertain. CDR3 length: 11 residues. Germline lookup yields CDR1 SNHLY and CDR2 FYNNEI. V lost 4 bases and J lost 11, with 10 bases in between. CDR3 DNA: TGTGCCAGCAGTGGCCCGAGGAGGCAGTATTTT. Translation: CASSGPRRQYF.

This clonotype has at least ten counts. DNA of the CDR3: TGTGCCAGCAGCTTAGTAAACCAAGAGACCCAGTACTTC. Amino acids: CASSLVNQETQYF. The chain has TRBV7-9 and TRBJ2-5; D is ambiguous. Germline V gene data show CDR1 as SEHNR and CDR2 as FQNEAQ (reference sequence). The CDR3 spans 13 residues. V lost 1 base, J lost 0 bases, and 3 bases lay in between.

The chain joins TRBV6-5 to TRBJ2-5, with D perhaps TRBD1 (5 bases). This CDR3 is built from 16 residues. The V and J ends lost 2 bases and 5 bases respectively, with 18 bases between them. CDR1 is MNHEY, CDR2 SVGAGI, per germline. The CDR3: CASSYPQGPGRETQYF. CDR3 coding DNA: TGTGCCAGCAGTTACCCCCAGGGCCCAGGGCGGGAGACCCAGTACTTC.

This clonotype was observed a handful of times. The chain employs TRBV29-1 and TRBJ1-4, with D unresolved. CDR1 SQVTM and CDR2 ANQGSEA come from the germline V gene. Trimming left V 7 bases short and J 5 bases short, with 8 bases between. The CDR3 contains 11 residues. CDR3 in DNA: TGCAGCGCCGGGCAGAATGAAAAACTGTTTTTT. Its translation is CSAGQNEKLFF.

This clonotype has just a few counts. The genes are TRBV6-2 or TRBV6-3 and TRBJ1-1; D gene ambiguous. The CDR3 runs 14 residues. V dropped 7 bases and J dropped 4 bases, with 16 bases sitting between them. The germline gives CDR1 MNHEY, CDR2 SVGEGT. The CDR3 DNA sequence: TGTGCCAGCATCTACGGTGGGAGTGGCACTGAAGCTTTCTTT. It translates to CASIYGGSGTEAFF.

The J gene is TRBJ1-2, the V gene TRBV7-6; D gene uncertain. The CDR3 consists of 14 residues. Trimming cost V 0 bases and J 4 bases, with 9 bases left between them. Germline assignment: CDR1 SGHVS and CDR2 FNYEAQ. CDR3 in DNA: TGTGCCAGCAGCTTAGCAGGCATTCGCTATGGCTACACCTTC. Translated, it gives CASSLAGIRYGYTF.

This clonotype was counted ten times or more. V gene TRBV6-2 or TRBV6-3 combines with J gene TRBJ2-7, with D tentatively TRBD1 or TRBD2 (5 bases each). The CDR3 consists of 14 residues. Germline V CDR1 and CDR2: MNHEY, SVGEGT. The germline V and J ends were trimmed by 2 bases and 0 bases, with 8 bases remaining between them. For the CDR3, the DNA is TGTGCCAGCAGTTACGCAGGGAGCTCCTACGAGCAGTACGTC. Protein: CASSYAGSSYEQYV.

The V and J genes are TRBV7-9 and TRBJ1-1, with unresolved D. This CDR3 contains 12 residues. The germline CDR1 and CDR2 sequences are SEHNR and FQNEAQ (reference sequence). Trimming shortened V by 5 bases and J by 6 bases, and 10 bases separated the two germline ends. In DNA form, the CDR3 reads TGTGCCAGCAGCCTGTCGGATCCTGAAGCTTTCTTT. It is translated as CASSLSDPEAFF.

This clonotype showed up many times. The chain links TRBV7-6 to TRBJ2-1, with D possibly TRBD2 on 5 matching bases. The CDR3 consists of 13 residues. Germline-derived CDR1 and CDR2 are SGHVS and FNYEAQ. The V gene lost 5 bases and the J gene lost 6 bases, with 11 bases spanning the gap. CDR3: CASSVGLANEQFF. The CDR3 DNA reads TGTGCCAGCAGCGTCGGACTTGCCAATGAGCAGTTCTTC. Using reference TRBV7-6 and TRBJ2-1 for the parts outside the CDR3, the full variable domain is GAGVSQSPRYKVTKRGQDVALRCDPISGHVSLYWYRQALGQGPEFLTYFNYEAQQDKSGLPNDRFSAERPEGSISTLTIQRTEQRDSAMYRCASSVGLANEQFFGPGTRLTVL.